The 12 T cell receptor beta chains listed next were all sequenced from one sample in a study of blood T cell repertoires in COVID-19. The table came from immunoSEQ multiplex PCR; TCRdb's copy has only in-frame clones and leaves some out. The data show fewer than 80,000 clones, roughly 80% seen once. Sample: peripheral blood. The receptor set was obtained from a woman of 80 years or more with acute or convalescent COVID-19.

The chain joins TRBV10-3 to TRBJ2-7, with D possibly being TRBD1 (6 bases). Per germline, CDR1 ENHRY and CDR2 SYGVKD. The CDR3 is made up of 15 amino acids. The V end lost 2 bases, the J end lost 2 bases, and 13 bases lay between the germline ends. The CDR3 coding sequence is TGTGCCATCAGTGAGCCTGACAGGCTGACCTACGAGCAGTACTTC. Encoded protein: CAISEPDRLTYEQYF.

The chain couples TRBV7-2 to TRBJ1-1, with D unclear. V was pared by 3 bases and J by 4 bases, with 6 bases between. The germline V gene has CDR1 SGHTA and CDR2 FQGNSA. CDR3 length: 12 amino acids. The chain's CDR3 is CASSFSGTEAFF. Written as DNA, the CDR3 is TGTGCCAGCAGCTTTTCAGGCACTGAAGCTTTCTTT.

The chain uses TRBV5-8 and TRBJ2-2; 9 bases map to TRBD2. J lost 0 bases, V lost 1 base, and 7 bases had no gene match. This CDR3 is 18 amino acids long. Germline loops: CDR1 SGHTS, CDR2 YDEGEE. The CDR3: CASSLPTTSGANTGELFF. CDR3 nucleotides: TGTGCCAGCAGCTTGCCGACGACTAGCGGAGCGAACACCGGGGAGCTGTTTTTT. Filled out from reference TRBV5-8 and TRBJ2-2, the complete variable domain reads EAGVTQSPTHLIKTRGQQATLRCSPISGHTSVYWYQQALGLGLQFLLWYDEGEERNRGNFPPRFSGRQFPNYSSELNVNALELEDSALYLCASSLPTTSGANTGELFFGEGSRLTVL.

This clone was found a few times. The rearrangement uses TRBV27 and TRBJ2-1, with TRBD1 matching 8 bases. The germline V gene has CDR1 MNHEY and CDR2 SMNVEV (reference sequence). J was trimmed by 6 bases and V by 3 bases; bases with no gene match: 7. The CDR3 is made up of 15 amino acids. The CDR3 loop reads CASSFGQGASNEQFF. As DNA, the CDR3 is TGTGCCAGCAGTTTTGGGCAGGGGGCCTCCAATGAGCAGTTCTTC.

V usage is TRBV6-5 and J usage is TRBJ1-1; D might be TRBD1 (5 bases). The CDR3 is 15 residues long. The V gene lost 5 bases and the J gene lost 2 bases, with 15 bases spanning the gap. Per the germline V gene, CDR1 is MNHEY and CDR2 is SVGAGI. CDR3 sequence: CASSTDGGRNTEAFF. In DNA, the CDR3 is TGTGCCAGCAGTACCGACGGGGGACGAAACACTGAAGCTTTCTTT.

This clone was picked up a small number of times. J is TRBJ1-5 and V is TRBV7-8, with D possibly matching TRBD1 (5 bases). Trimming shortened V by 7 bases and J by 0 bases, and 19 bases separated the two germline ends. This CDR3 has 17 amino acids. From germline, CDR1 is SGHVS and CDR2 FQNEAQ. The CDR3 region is CASTQAGPINSNQPQHF. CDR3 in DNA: TGTGCCAGCACCCAGGCAGGGCCAATCAATAGCAATCAGCCCCAGCATTTT.

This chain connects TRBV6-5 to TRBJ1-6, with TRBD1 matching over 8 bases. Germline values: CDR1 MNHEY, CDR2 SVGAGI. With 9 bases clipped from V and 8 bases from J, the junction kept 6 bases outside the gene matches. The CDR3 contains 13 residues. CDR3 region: CASRQGRDSPLHF. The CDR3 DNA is TGTGCCAGTCGACAGGGGAGGGATTCACCCCTCCACTTT.

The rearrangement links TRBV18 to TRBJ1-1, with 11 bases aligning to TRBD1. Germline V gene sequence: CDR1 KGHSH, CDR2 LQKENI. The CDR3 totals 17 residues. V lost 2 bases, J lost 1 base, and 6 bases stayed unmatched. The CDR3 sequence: CASSPDGTGGTNTEAFF. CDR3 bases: TGTGCCAGCTCACCAGACGGGACAGGGGGGACGAACACTGAAGCTTTCTTT.

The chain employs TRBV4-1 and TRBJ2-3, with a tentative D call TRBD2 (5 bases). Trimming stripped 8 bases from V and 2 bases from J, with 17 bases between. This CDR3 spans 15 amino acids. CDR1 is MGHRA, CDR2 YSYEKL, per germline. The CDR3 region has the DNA TGCGCCAGCCGTATCCTCGGGGTTTCCACAGATACGCAGTATTTT. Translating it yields CASRILGVSTDTQYF.

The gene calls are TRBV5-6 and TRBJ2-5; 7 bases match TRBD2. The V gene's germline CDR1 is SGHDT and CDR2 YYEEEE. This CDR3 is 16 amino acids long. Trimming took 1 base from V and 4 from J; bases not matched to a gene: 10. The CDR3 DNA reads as TGTGCCAGCAGCTTGTTCGAGCGGGGTTATGGAGAGACCCAGTACTTC. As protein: CASSLFERGYGETQYF.

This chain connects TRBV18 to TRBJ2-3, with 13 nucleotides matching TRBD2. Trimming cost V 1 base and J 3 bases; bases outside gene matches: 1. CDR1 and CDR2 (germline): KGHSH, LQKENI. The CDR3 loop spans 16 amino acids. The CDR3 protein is CASSPQTSGGTDTQYF. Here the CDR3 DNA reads TGTGCCAGCTCACCACAGACTAGCGGGGGGACAGATACGCAGTATTTT.

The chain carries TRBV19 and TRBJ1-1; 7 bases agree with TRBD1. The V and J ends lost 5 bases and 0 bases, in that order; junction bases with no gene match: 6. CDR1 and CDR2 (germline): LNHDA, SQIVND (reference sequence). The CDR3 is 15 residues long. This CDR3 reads CASSLKTGLNTEAFF. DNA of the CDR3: TGTGCCAGTAGTCTAAAGACAGGGCTGAACACTGAAGCTTTCTTT.